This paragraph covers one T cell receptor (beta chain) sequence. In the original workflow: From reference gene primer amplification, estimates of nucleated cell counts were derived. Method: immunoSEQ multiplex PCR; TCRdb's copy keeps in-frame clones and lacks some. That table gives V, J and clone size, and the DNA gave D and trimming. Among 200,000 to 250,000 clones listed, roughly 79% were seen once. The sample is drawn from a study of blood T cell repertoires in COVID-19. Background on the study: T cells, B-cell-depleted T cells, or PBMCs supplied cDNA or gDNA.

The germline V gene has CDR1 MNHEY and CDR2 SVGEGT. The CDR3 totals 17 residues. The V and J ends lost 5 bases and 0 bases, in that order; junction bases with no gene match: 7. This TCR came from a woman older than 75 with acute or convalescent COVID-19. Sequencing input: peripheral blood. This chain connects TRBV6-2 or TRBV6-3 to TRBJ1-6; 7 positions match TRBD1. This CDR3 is CASSGDSLSSYNSPLHF. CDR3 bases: TGTGCCAGCAGTGGGGACAGCCTGAGCTCCTATAATTCACCCCTCCACTTT.